This TCR beta chain was sequenced for a study of molecular identifiers for immune sequencing clone quantification. Library preparation followed earlier protocols using designated TCR primers. Using its own MiXCR run on the PCR reads, TCRdb lists one record per CDR3 protein. The sample lists around 460,000 distinct CDR3 sequences, approximately 25% occurring once. There are 15 residues in the CDR3. From germline, CDR1 is MGHRA and CDR2 YSYEKL. Trimming took 1 base from V and 10 from J; bases not matched to a gene: 8. Study outcomes and limitations: Highly expanded clone sizes could be underestimated by identical TCR molecules sharing a barcode.

Points on this clonotype: Its target is not known.

The clonotype was recovered from a human donor in good health. Some libraries in this study had Jurkat cell RNA spiked in. Material: naive CD8+ T cells from blood, with Jurkat cell RNA spiked in. Documented subset: FACS-sorted CD8+CD4-CCR7+CD45RA+ naive T cells. The chain employs TRBV4-1 and TRBJ2-3; 10 positions agree with TRBD2. CDR3 sequence (DNA): TGCGCCAGCAGCCAAGTGGAGTCTAGCGGGAGAGCGCAGTATTTT. Amino acids: CASSQVESSGRAQYF.